This T cell receptor (beta chain) originates from a study of beta chain features in type 1 diabetes. Whole-study context: The patients were much like the healthy donors in age, gender and cell yields.

Expressed TCRB transcripts were sequenced because the entire RNA isolate underwent reverse transcription. Naive, central memory and regulatory T cell samples produced a mean of approximately 3.9 million reads. The protocol was immunoSEQ multiplex PCR, while the TCRdb copy is restricted to in-frame clones and leaves out a portion. The table records roughly 500,000 clones, roughly 30% of them present only once. V lost 4 bases to trimming and J lost 3 bases; unmatched junction nucleotides: 5. The CDR3 has 14 residues. Germline V gene data show CDR1 as SGHRS and CDR2 as YFSETQ. A note on this clone: Its antigen is not known.

Regarding the study as a whole: The naive, central memory and Treg TCRB repertoires looked more alike in patients than they did in healthy donors.

The material sequenced was naive CD4+ T cells from blood. The J gene is TRBJ2-5, the V gene TRBV5-1; 8 nucleotides agree with TRBD2. This TCR was recovered from a man aged 18 to 30 in good health. Written as DNA, the CDR3 is TGCGCCAGCAGCCCAGGACTAGCAGAAGAGACCCAGTACTTC. It codes for CASSPGLAEETQYF.